The T cell receptor beta chain under discussion was sequenced for a study of tumor-infiltrating lymphocytes in primary liver carcinoma (TCRdb year 2017). A note on the overall study: The five patients, three men and two women aged 30 to 69 years, had hepatocellular carcinoma (four) or combined HCC and intrahepatic cholangiocarcinoma (one). A total of roughly 35 specimens from 5 patients underwent TCRbeta repertoire sequencing, comprising approximately 25 tumor regions, 5 adjacent noncancerous liver tissues and 5 peripheral blood samples. High reproducibility was observed for the technical replicate repertoires, with mean shared-clone rates roughly 0.89 and correlation coefficients above 0.95. Across five regions of each liver tumor, along with adjacent normal tissue and blood, the study brought together TCRbeta repertoire sequencing, expression microarrays and whole-exome sequencing. The tumors of the five patients were staged as T1-T3 N0M0, with maximum diameters ranging from roughly 4 to 11 cm. The 25 tumor region samples were profiled with Agilent mRNA microarrays so that TCRbeta repertoire diversity could be related to the local molecular phenotype. Roughly 3.5 to 8 million productive TCRbeta reads were obtained per sample, and no significant difference in read depth was found between tissue types. The investigation overall reported the following: Because sequencing covered only the TCR beta chain and unpaired alpha chains were not captured, true repertoire diversity is likely underestimated. Repertoire overlap was higher between tumor regions (mean about 36%) than tumor-adjacent (approximately 17%) or tumor-blood (14%) pairs, consistent with antigen-driven expansion. With just a handful of patients in the study, the authors point out that the findings should be validated in a larger study. Comparison of CD4+ and CD8+ T cell repertoires was precluded by the use of bulk unsorted samples. Compared with blood, tumors had a significantly larger share of the repertoire taken up by the top 250 clones (p = 0.039). Just about 8-24% of top clones turned up in all five regions of a tumor, which suggests spatial heterogeneity among tumor-infiltrating T cells.

A constant-region primer and ProtoScript II reverse transcriptase were used to reverse-transcribe TCRbeta-specific cDNA from around 540 ng total RNA. Construction of the TCRbeta libraries relied on three nested rounds of multiplex PCR, following a slightly modified ARM-PCR procedure. The first two PCR rounds used multiplex TRBV1-TRBV30 forward primers with a Cbeta reverse primer, each for 10 cycles. Sample barcodes and Illumina adapters were added in a final 25-cycle PCR with Deep VentR polymerase. Before sequencing, amplicons of 200-500 bp were gel-purified using a QIAquick gel extraction kit. An Illumina HiSeq 2500 was used to sequence the TCRbeta amplicons with 250-bp paired-end reads. Processing in the source paper ran as follows. Quality trimming of reads was performed with Trimmomatic v0.33, and paired reads were merged with FLASH v1.2.11 so that full CDR3 sequences could be recovered. V, D and J germline segments were assigned to the rearranged TCRbeta sequences using MiGEC v1.2.1b. VDJtools v1.0.0 computed clonotype statistics and Shannon-Wiener diversity indices. Except for diversity analysis, only each sample's 250 most abundant clonotypes were used in subsequent analyses to reduce sampling bias. The public reads were reanalyzed by TCRdb: fastp trimming at Q25, MiXCR alignment, in-frame beta chains only. Here each entry gathers all rows of one CDR3 protein and keeps the most common genes and DNA. The V and J calls and clone size are TCRdb's, not the authors'. The sample table shows tens of thousands of distinct CDR3 sequences, and roughly 74% are seen once. The ten largest make up approximately 15% of the sample.

Turning to this clonotype: No antigen is known for it. The conserved phenylalanine or tryptophan normally closing the CDR3 is absent here, so this likely arose from a read error.

The CDR1 and CDR2 encoded by the germline V gene are KGHDR and SFDVKD. The CDR3 is 15 amino acids in total, end residues counted. Only the CDR3 part of the read is kept: 45 bases, read in frame from the first base. V is pared back by 6 bases and J by 0 bases, with 10 bases lying between the germline termini. Total RNA and DNA were co-extracted without cell sorting from approximately 20-30 mg of bulk tissue using the AllPrep DNA/RNA mini kit. Between late 2015 and early 2016, a handful of patients in China with histopathologically diagnosed primary liver carcinoma had surgical resection. Patients had chronic HBV infection and were treatment-naive at sampling. Five spatially separated regions were sampled from each tumor: the superior, inferior, left-lateral and right-lateral poles, plus the tumor centre. Histology showed that every tumor sample contained more than 80% viable tumor cells. Pieces of fresh tumor and adjacent tissue were cut in half, with one half kept in RNAlater at -80 degrees C and the other half sent for histology.

The TCR originated in a man aged 35-49 years with primary liver carcinoma and hepatitis B virus infection. In this chain, TRBV24-1 is recombined with TRBJ2-2; the D gene cannot be resolved reliably. Source material: liver tumor tissue from sampling region 4. This specimen's cell subset or site label, per the study, means: tumor region T4, right-lateral pole. The DNA sequence follows: TGTGCCACCAGTCCTTTAGGGACGAACACCGGGGAGCTGTTTCTT. It translates to CATSPLGTNTGELFL.